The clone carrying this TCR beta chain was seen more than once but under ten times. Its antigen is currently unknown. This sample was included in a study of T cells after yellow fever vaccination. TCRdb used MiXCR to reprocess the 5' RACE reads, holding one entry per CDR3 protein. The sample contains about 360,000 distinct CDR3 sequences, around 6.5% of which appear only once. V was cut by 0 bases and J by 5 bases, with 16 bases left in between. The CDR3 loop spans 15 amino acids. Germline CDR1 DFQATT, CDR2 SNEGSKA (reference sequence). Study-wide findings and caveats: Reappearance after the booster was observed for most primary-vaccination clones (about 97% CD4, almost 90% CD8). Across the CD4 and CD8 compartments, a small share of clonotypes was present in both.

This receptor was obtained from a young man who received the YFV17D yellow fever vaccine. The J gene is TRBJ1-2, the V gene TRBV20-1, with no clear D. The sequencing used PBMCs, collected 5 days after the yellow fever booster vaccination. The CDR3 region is CSARDYLSQVYGYTF. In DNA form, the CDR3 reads TGCAGTGCTAGAGATTATCTCTCCCAGGTTTATGGCTACACCTTC.